A single sample gave rise to the 24 T cell receptor beta chains below, sequenced in a study of T cells after posttransplantation cyclophosphamide. A marrow graft followed busulfan-fludarabine conditioning, with cyclophosphamide on days +3 and +4. TCRdb's copy holds only in-frame clones and misses some; the assay was immunoSEQ multiplex PCR. The sample includes over 15,000 clones, none of them occurring once. The source material was PBMCs, sampled after allogeneic stem cell transplant with posttransplant cyclophosphamide. These receptors all come from a female patient between 30 and 45 years old who received an allogeneic stem cell transplant from a related donor, was CMV-positive, and had no GVHD. Part of the T cell pool may stem from the graft donor.

In this sample, this clone turned up many times. This same CDR3 is encoded by further DNA sequences in the sample. The chain joins TRBV18 to TRBJ1-5, with a weak D call TRBD1 (5 bases). V lost 3 bases, J lost 2 bases, and 8 bases lay in between. This CDR3 is 14 amino acids long. Germline V gene sequence: CDR1 KGHSH, CDR2 LQKENI. The CDR3: CASSPSGGNQPQHF. CDR3 bases: TGTGCCAGCTCACCGTCGGGGGGCAATCAGCCCCAGCATTTT.

This clone appeared many times. This chain connects TRBV28 to TRBJ2-1; 8 bases fit TRBD2. Germline trimming cut 3 bases from V and 6 bases from J; bases unmatched to any gene: 7. The CDR3 consists of 15 residues. From germline, CDR1 is MDHEN and CDR2 SYDVKM. The CDR3 protein is CASSFESLAVNEQFF. CDR3 coding DNA: TGTGCCAGCAGTTTCGAATCACTAGCGGTCAATGAGCAGTTCTTC.

This clone was observed many times. This chain links TRBV2 with TRBJ2-2; 11 nucleotides agree with TRBD1. After removal of 3 bases from V and 4 bases from J, the junction contained 10 bases not matched to a gene. CDR1 and CDR2 from the germline V gene are SNHLY and FYNNEI. CDR3 size: 18 residues. The CDR3 is CASSDFIRDRGATGELFF. CDR3 DNA: TGTGCCAGCAGTGATTTCATCCGGGACAGGGGGGCCACCGGGGAGCTGTTTTTT.

This clone was recorded at least ten times. The chain employs TRBV7-8 and TRBJ1-2, with D perhaps TRBD1 (5 bases). V lost 5 bases and J 3 bases, leaving 19 bases between the germline ends. The CDR3 length is 16 residues. The germline V gene has CDR1 SGHVS and CDR2 FQNEAQ. CDR3 loop: CASSTKGLTFYYGYTF. DNA of the CDR3: TGTGCCAGCAGCACCAAGGGACTGACGTTCTACTATGGCTACACCTTC.

The J gene is TRBJ2-5, the V gene TRBV28; 7 bases are shared with TRBD1. The end of the DNA fits TRBJ2-7 better, so the J call may be wrong. The CDR3 runs to 15 residues. CDR1 and CDR2 (germline): MDHEN, SYDVKM. Here the CDR3 DNA reads TGTGCCAGCAGTTCGAGGACCTATAGGGGGCTCGAGCAGTACTTC. Amino acid sequence: CASSSRTYRGLEQYF.

There are many counts of this clone. The CDR3 here is CASSLGGGQGSYTF. The CDR3 DNA sequence: TGTGCCAGCAGCTTAGGGGGTGGACAGGGAAGCTACACCTTC. J is TRBJ1-2 and V is TRBV7-9; 8 bases match TRBD1. V gave up 1 base and J gave up 9 bases; unmatched junction bases: 7. The germline gives CDR1 SEHNR, CDR2 FQNEAQ (reference sequence). The CDR3 is made up of 14 amino acids.

The sample holds many counts of this clone. The chain couples TRBV2 to TRBJ2-7; perhaps TRBD2 as D (5 bases). Germline V gives CDR1 SNHLY, CDR2 FYNNEI. V lost 7 bases and J 0 bases, leaving 13 bases between the germline ends. The CDR3 runs 14 residues. In DNA, the CDR3 is TGTGCCAGCACCCCGGGGAGTCTCTCCTACGAGCAGTACTTC. The encoded protein is CASTPGSLSYEQYF.

This clone has ten or more counts. The J gene is TRBJ1-4, the V gene TRBV19; no clear D. CDR3 length: 13 residues. V lost 7 bases and J 3 bases, leaving 9 bases between the germline ends. Looked up from germline, CDR1 is LNHDA and CDR2 is SQIVND (reference sequence). CDR3 sequence: CASKRISNEKLFF. The CDR3, as DNA: TGTGCCAGTAAGAGGATTTCTAATGAAAAACTGTTTTTT.

This clone was recorded at least ten times. The CDR3 nucleotides read TGCAGCGTCACCAGCGGGAAGGGGCAGTTCTTC. Translation: CSVTSGKGQFF. This chain connects TRBV29-1 to TRBJ2-1; 7 bases match TRBD2. V was pared by 6 bases and J by 12 bases, with 8 bases of the junction left unmatched. Germline V gene data show CDR1 as SQVTM and CDR2 as ANQGSEA. The CDR3 has 11 amino acids.

This clone was found many times. The chain recombines TRBV4-1 with TRBJ1-5; D uncertain. This CDR3 has 14 residues. The germline gives CDR1 MGHRA, CDR2 YSYEKL. V gave up 0 bases and J gave up 6 bases, with 9 bases separating them. The CDR3 here is CASSQEEFRQPQHF. The CDR3 nucleotides read TGCGCCAGCAGCCAAGAAGAGTTTCGTCAGCCCCAGCATTTT.

This clone came up many times. V usage is TRBV6-1 and J usage is TRBJ1-1; D is perhaps TRBD1 (6 bases). The CDR3 is 14 residues long. Germline V gene lookup returns CDR1 MNHNS and CDR2 SASEGT. V lost 7 bases, J lost 5 bases, and 17 bases lay in between. DNA for the CDR3: TGTGCCAGCACCTACAGGGTAAGGGAGACTGAAGCTTTCTTT. Translation: CASTYRVRETEAFF.

This clone was counted at least ten times. The V call is TRBV7-6, the J call TRBJ2-7; the match to TRBD2 covers 8 bases. V lost 5 bases, J lost 2 bases, and 11 bases stayed unmatched. Germline V gives CDR1 SGHVS, CDR2 FNYEAQ. This CDR3 has 16 amino acids. The CDR3 DNA sequence: TGTGCCAGCAGCCGAGGGGGACTAGACGCCGCCTACGAGCAGTACTTC. Translation gives CASSRGGLDAAYEQYF. The whole variable domain, filled in from reference TRBV7-6 and TRBJ2-7, reads GAGVSQSPRYKVTKRGQDVALRCDPISGHVSLYWYRQALGQGPEFLTYFNYEAQQDKSGLPNDRFSAERPEGSISTLTIQRTEQRDSAMYRCASSRGGLDAAYEQYFGPGTRLTVT.

This clone was seen at least ten times. The chain couples TRBV7-3 to TRBJ2-7; 10 nucleotides match TRBD1. V shed 4 bases, J shed 6 bases, and the junction held 3 bases outside the gene matches. The germline V gene has CDR1 SGHTA and CDR2 FQGTGA. The CDR3 length is 13 residues. CDR3 sequence (DNA): TGTGCCAGCAGCTCGGACAGGGGGTTCGAGCAGTACTTC. Amino acid sequence: CASSSDRGFEQYF.

This clone was counted many times. The V gene is TRBV28, the J gene TRBJ1-4; D uncertain. The CDR3 runs 12 residues. The germline V gene has CDR1 MDHEN and CDR2 SYDVKM. Trimming removed 7 bases from V and 13 bases from J, with 16 bases in between. The CDR3 spells CASTLPRGRLFF. As DNA, the CDR3 is TGTGCCAGCACCCTCCCCCGTGGTAGACTGTTTTTT.

This clone was picked up many times. The chain carries TRBV18 and TRBJ1-1; no firm D call. Trimming shortened V by 2 bases and J by 1 base, and 5 bases separated the two germline ends. CDR3 length: 13 residues. From germline, CDR1 is KGHSH and CDR2 LQKENI. CDR3 bases: TGTGCCAGCTCACCAGCGGGGAACACTGAAGCTTTCTTT. This translates into CASSPAGNTEAFF. Looking up the rest from reference TRBV18 and TRBJ1-1 gives the full variable domain: NAGVMQNPRHLVRRRGQEARLRCSPMKGHSHVYWYRQLPEEGLKFMVYLQKENIIDESGMPKERFSAEFPKEGPSILRIQQVVRGDSAAYFCASSPAGNTEAFFGQGTRLTVV.

This clone appeared many times. The chain couples TRBV7-2 to TRBJ2-2, with 10 bases matching TRBD1. With V trimmed by 4 bases and J by 5 bases, 10 bases remained unmatched. Germline-derived CDR1 and CDR2 are SGHTA and FQGNSA. The CDR3 contains 17 residues. The CDR3 bases are TGTGCCAGCAGCTCCTACTGGGACAGGGGCGGAACCGGGGAGCTGTTTTTT. Translated: CASSSYWDRGGTGELFF.

This clone was seen at least ten times. The V and J genes are TRBV6-1 and TRBJ1-1; 7 positions agree with TRBD1. Germline V lookup: CDR1 MNHNS, CDR2 SASEGT. Trimming at V came to 4 bases and at J to 0 bases, leaving 14 bases not matched to a gene. CDR3 length: 18 residues. CDR3 DNA sequence: TGTGCCAGCAGTGTATACAGGGGCCCCGCCAGGGTGAACACTGAAGCTTTCTTT. Amino acid sequence: CASSVYRGPARVNTEAFF.

This clone showed up many times. The CDR3, as DNA: TGTGCCAGCAGGGTACCGGGACTAGCGGGCTACGAGCAGTACTTC. It translates to CASRVPGLAGYEQYF. V gene TRBV27 combines with J gene TRBJ2-7; 12 positions match TRBD2. Germline V gene sequence: CDR1 MNHEY, CDR2 SMNVEV (reference sequence). V was clipped by 6 bases and J by 3 bases; unmatched bases: 6. The CDR3 sequence is 15 residues long.

This clone was detected many times. This chain connects TRBV28 to TRBJ2-3; no firm D call. CDR1 is MDHEN, CDR2 SYDVKM, per germline. The length of the CDR3 is 11 residues. Trimming left V 5 bases short and J 6 bases short, with 6 bases between. The chain's CDR3 is CASSLTDTQYF. The CDR3 DNA reads TGTGCCAGCAGTCTTACTGATACGCAGTATTTT.

This clone was counted many times. V gene TRBV6-6 combines with J gene TRBJ2-7, with TRBD2 matching over 7 bases. The trim removed 2 bases at V and 5 bases at J, leaving 9 bases unmatched. Germline V gives CDR1 MNHNY, CDR2 SVGAGI (reference sequence). The CDR3 loop spans 15 amino acids. The CDR3 bases are TGTGCCAGCAGTTACCCTAATGGGAGGGTCAACGAGCAGTACTTC. This codes for CASSYPNGRVNEQYF.

In this sample, this clone turned up many times. The chain combines TRBV28 with TRBJ2-5; 7 bases are a match to TRBD2. J gave up 1 base and V 6 bases, and 5 bases lay outside the gene matches. The germline CDR1 and CDR2 sequences are MDHEN and SYDVKM. CDR3 length: 14 residues. For the CDR3, the DNA is TGTGCCAGCAGCCGACTAGCTGTCCAAGAGACCCAGTACTTC. It translates to CASSRLAVQETQYF.

This clone was counted at least ten times. V and J are TRBV4-1 and TRBJ2-3, with D possibly being TRBD1 (6 bases). V was cut by 4 bases and J by 8 bases, with 28 bases left in between. CDR3 size: 18 residues. The germline V gene encodes CDR1 MGHRA and CDR2 YSYEKL. The CDR3 DNA is TGCGCCAGCAGCCCACGGATCTTAATCAGGGTCGAAGGGGGTACGCAGTATTTT. It specifies CASSPRILIRVEGGTQYF.

This clone occurred many times. The chain couples TRBV6-6 to TRBJ2-1; TRBD2 matches 11 bases. The CDR3 loop spans 16 amino acids. Germline values: CDR1 MNHNY, CDR2 SVGAGI (reference sequence). V dropped 4 bases and J dropped 9; count of bases not matched to a gene: 11. CDR3 sequence: CASSSLAGGPPFEQFF. Written as DNA, the CDR3 is TGTGCCAGCAGTTCCCTAGCGGGAGGCCCCCCCTTTGAGCAGTTCTTC.

This clone was recorded at least ten times. The chain has TRBV7-9 and TRBJ1-1; 8 bases agree with TRBD1. V gave up 5 bases and J gave up 3 bases; unmatched junction bases: 8. The CDR3 is made up of 15 amino acids. CDR1 is SEHNR and CDR2 is FQNEAQ in the germline V gene (reference sequence). CDR3 sequence: CASSPPDRGDTEAFF. The CDR3 nucleotides read TGTGCCAGCAGCCCCCCAGACAGGGGCGACACTGAAGCTTTCTTT.